The 4 T cell receptor beta chains reported below all come from one sample, sequenced in a study of T cell repertoires in cytomegalovirus infection. One entry per CDR3 protein results from TCRdb running MiXCR on the reads. The data show around 750,000 distinct CDR3 sequences, around a third seen once. No antigens are known for them. The material sequenced was cultured CD8+ T cells from PBMCs, taken from culture after CMV antigen stimulation. The receptor set was obtained from a human donor in good health (CMV status not recorded). Some clones in this sample may be carry-over from other donors' samples.

The chain combines TRBV6-5 with TRBJ2-2; no reliable D call. With 0 bases removed from V and 4 bases from J, the gap between germline ends came to 6 bases. Looked up from germline, CDR1 is MNHEY and CDR2 is SVGAGI. CDR3 length: 14 amino acids. CDR3 region: CASSYSDFTGELFF. The CDR3 bases are TGTGCCAGCAGTTACTCGGATTTCACCGGGGAGCTGTTTTTT.

This clonotype was found a few times. This chain links TRBV2 with TRBJ2-4; D is uncertain. The V and J ends lost 3 bases and 0 bases respectively, with 9 bases between them. Germline CDR1 is SNHLY and CDR2 is FYNNEI. The CDR3 consists of 15 residues. The CDR3 sequence is CASSDRYLAKNIQYF. The CDR3 bases are TGTGCCAGCAGTGATAGGTATCTAGCCAAAAACATTCAGTACTTC.

The chain uses TRBV19 and TRBJ2-7, with D possibly being TRBD1 (5 bases). Germline V CDR1 and CDR2: LNHDA, SQIVND (reference sequence). Deletions cut 3 bases from V and 3 bases from J, with 9 bases between. The CDR3 runs to 13 residues. CDR3 region: CASSMDIFYEQYF. CDR3 in DNA: TGTGCCAGTAGTATGGACATTTTCTACGAGCAGTACTTC.

This clonotype has a count of ten or more. The genes are TRBV11-1 and TRBJ1-1; D is unresolved. This CDR3 is built from 14 residues. Per germline, CDR1 SGHAT and CDR2 FQDESV (reference sequence). The V and J ends lost 3 bases and 1 base respectively, with 9 bases between them. In DNA, the CDR3 is TGTGCCAGCAGCTTCGCCACACCGAACACTGAAGCTTTCTTT. It encodes CASSFATPNTEAFF.